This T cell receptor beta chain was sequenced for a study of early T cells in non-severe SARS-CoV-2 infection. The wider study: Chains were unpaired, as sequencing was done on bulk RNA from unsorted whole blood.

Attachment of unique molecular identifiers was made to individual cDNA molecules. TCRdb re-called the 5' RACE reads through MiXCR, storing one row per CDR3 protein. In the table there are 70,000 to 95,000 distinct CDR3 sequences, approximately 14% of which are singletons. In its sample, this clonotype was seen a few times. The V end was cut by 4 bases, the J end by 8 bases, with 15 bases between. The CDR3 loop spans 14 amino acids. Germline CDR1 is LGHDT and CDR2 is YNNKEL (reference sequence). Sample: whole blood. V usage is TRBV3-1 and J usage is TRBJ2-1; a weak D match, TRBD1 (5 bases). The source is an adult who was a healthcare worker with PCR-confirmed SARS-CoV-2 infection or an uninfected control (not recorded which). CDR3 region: CASSPRAVSHEQFF. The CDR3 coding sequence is TGTGCCAGCAGCCCCAGGGCTGTTTCTCATGAGCAGTTCTTC.